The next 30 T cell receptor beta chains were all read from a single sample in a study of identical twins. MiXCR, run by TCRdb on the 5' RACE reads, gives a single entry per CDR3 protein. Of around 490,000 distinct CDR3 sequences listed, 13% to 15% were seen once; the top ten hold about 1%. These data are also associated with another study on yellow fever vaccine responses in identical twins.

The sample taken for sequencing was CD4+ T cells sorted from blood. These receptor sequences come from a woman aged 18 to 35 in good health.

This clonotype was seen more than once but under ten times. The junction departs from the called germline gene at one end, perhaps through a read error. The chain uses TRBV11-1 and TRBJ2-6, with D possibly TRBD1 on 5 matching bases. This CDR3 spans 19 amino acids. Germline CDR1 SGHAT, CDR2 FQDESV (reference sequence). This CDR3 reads CASSLGYGSVTSGANVLTF. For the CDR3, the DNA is TGTGCCAGCAGCTTAGGTTATGGGTCAGTTACCTCTGGGGCCAACGTCTTGACTTTC.

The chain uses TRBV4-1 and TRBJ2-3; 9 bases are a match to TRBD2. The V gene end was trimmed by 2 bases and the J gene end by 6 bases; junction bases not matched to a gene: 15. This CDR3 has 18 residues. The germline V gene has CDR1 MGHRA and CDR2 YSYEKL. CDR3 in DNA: TGCGCCAGCAGCCAAAGCACGACGGCTAGCGGGAATTTGGATACGCAGTATTTT. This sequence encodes CASSQSTTASGNLDTQYF.

This CDR3 reads CSAIAPRGYNEQFF. In DNA, the CDR3 is TGCAGTGCTATAGCCCCCAGGGGGTACAATGAGCAGTTCTTC. The chain is built from TRBV20-1 and TRBJ2-1; 7 nucleotides align to TRBD1. Germline V gene lookup returns CDR1 DFQATT and CDR2 SNEGSKA (reference sequence). V trimming: 4 bases; J trimming: 4 bases; junction bases outside the gene matches: 7. The CDR3 extends over 14 amino acids.

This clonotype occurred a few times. The DNA for the CDR3 is TGTGCCAGCAGCTTATTTGGGTCGGGAGAAAAACTGTTTTTT. Encoded protein: CASSLFGSGEKLFF. The chain is built from TRBV7-9 and TRBJ1-4; D is undetermined. Trimming cost V 2 bases and J 8 bases, with 12 bases left between them. The CDR3 loop spans 14 amino acids. Germline V gene sequence: CDR1 SEHNR, CDR2 FQNEAQ (reference sequence).

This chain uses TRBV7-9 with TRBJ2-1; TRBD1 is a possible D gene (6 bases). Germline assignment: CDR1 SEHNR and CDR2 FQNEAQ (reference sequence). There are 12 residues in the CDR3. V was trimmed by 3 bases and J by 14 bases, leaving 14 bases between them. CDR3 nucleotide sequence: TGTGCCAGCAGCTTTAAGACAGGACATGAGTTCTTC. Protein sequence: CASSFKTGHEFF.

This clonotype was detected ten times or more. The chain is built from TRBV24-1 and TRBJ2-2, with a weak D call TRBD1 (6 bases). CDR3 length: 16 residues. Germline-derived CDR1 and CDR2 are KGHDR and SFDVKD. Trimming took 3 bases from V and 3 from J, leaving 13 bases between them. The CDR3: CATSDQAGADTGELFF. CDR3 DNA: TGTGCCACCAGTGATCAGGCAGGGGCCGACACCGGGGAGCTGTTTTTT.

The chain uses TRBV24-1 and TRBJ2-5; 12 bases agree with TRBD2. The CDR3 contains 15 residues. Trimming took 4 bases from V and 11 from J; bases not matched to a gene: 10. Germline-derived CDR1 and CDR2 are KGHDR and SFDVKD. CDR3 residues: CATSDSRTSGKVQYF. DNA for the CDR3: TGTGCCACCAGTGACTCCCGGACTAGCGGGAAGGTTCAGTACTTC.

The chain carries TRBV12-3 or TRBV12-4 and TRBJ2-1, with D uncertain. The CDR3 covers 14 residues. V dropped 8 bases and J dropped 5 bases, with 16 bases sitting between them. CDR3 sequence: CASSLNGLDNEQFF. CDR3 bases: TGTGCCAGCTCCCTCAACGGCCTTGACAATGAGCAGTTCTTC.

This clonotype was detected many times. DNA of the CDR3: TGTGCCAGCAGTACACGGACCGGGAGAGGCTATAATTCACCCCTCCACTTT. This codes for CASSTRTGRGYNSPLHF. The V and J genes are TRBV12-3 or TRBV12-4 and TRBJ1-6; no clear D. This CDR3 comprises 17 residues. Trimming removed 5 bases at V and 3 bases at J, with 17 bases between.

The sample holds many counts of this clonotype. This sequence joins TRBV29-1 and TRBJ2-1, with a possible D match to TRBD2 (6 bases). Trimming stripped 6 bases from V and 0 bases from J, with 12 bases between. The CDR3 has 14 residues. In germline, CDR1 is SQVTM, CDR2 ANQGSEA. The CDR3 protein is CSVVAVSSYNEQFF. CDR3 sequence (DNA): TGCAGCGTCGTAGCGGTTAGCTCCTACAATGAGCAGTTCTTC.

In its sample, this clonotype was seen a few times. CDR3 region: CASSLQQGNGYTF. Written as DNA, the CDR3 is TGTGCCAGCAGCTTACAACAGGGTAATGGCTACACCTTC. This sequence joins TRBV3-1 and TRBJ1-2; D might be TRBD1 (6 bases). There are 13 residues in the CDR3. Looked up from germline, CDR1 is LGHDT and CDR2 is YNNKEL (reference sequence). V shed 5 bases and J shed 6 bases, with 13 bases lying between them.

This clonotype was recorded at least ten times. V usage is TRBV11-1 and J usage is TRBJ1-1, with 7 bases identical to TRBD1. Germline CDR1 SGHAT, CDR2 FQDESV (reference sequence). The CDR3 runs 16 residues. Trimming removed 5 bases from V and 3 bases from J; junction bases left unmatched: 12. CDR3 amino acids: CASSLTAPRGDTEAFF. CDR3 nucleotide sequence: TGTGCCAGCAGCCTTACCGCCCCCAGGGGGGACACTGAAGCTTTCTTT.

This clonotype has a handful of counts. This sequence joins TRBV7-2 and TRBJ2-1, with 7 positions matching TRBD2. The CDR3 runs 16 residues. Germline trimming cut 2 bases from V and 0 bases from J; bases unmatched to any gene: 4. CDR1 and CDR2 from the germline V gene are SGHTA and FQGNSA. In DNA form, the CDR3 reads TGTGCCAGCAGCTTACAAGCGGGGCTCTCCTACAATGAGCAGTTCTTC. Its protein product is CASSLQAGLSYNEQFF. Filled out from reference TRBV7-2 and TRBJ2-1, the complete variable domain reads GAGVSQSPSNKVTEKGKDVELRCDPISGHTALYWYRQSLGQGLEFLIYFQGNSAPDKSGLPSDRFSAERTGGSVSTLTIQRTQQEDSAVYLCASSLQAGLSYNEQFFGPGTRLTVL.

In DNA, the CDR3 is TGTGCCATCAGTGAGCGCGGTGGGTCCTACGAGCAGTACTTC. This codes for CAISERGGSYEQYF. This chain joins TRBV10-3 and TRBJ2-7; the D is unclear. This CDR3 region has 14 residues. Germline V gene sequence: CDR1 ENHRY, CDR2 SYGVKD. The ends were cut back, 2 bases at V and 1 base at J, with 9 bases in the middle.

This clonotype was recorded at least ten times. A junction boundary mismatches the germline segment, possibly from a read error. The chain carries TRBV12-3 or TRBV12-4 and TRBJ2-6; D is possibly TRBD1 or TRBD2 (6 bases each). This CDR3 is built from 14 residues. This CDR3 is CPSGRGPGANVLTF. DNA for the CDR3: TGCCCCTCCGGACGGGGGCCTGGGGCCAACGTCCTGACTTTC.

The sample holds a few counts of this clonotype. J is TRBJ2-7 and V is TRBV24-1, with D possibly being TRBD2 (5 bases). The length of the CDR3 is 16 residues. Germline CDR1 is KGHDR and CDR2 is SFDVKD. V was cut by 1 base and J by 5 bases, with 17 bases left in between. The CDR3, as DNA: TGTGCCACCAGTGATTTACGCCGTCTAGCTATCGACGAGCAGTACTTC. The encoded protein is CATSDLRRLAIDEQYF.

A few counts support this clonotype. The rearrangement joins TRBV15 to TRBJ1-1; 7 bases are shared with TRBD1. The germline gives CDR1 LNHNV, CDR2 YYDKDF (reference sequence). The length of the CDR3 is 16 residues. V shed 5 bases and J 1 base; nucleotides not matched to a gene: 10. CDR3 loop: CATSFGKGQANTEAFF. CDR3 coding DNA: TGTGCCACCAGCTTCGGCAAAGGACAGGCGAACACTGAAGCTTTCTTT.

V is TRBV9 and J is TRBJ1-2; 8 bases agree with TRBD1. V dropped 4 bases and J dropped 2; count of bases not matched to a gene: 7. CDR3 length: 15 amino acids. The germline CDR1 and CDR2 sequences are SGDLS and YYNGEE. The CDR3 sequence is CASSRTGTGNYGYTF. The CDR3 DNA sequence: TGTGCCAGCAGCCGGACAGGGACGGGGAACTATGGCTACACCTTC. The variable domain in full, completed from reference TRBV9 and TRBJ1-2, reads DSGVTQTPKHLITATGQRVTLRCSPRSGDLSVYWYQQSLDQGLQFLIQYYNGEERAKGNILERFSAQQFPDLHSELNLSSLELGDSALYFCASSRTGTGNYGYTFGSGTRLTVV.

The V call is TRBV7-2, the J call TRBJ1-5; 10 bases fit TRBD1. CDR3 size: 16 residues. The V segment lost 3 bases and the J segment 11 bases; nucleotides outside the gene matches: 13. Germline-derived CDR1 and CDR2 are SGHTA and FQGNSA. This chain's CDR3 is CASSLQGQGYPKAQHF. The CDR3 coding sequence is TGTGCCAGCAGCTTGCAGGGACAGGGGTATCCGAAGGCCCAGCATTTT.

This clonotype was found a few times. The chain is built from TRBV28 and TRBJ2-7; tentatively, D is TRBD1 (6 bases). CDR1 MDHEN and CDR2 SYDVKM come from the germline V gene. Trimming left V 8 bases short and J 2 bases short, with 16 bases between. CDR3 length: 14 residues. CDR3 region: CASCKTGFPYEQYF. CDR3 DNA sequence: TGTGCCAGCTGCAAGACAGGTTTTCCCTACGAGCAGTACTTC.

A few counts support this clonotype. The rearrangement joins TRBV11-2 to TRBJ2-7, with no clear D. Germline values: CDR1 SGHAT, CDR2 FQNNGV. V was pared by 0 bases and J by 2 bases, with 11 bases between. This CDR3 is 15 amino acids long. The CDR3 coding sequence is TGTGCCAGCAGCTTAGATTTTCCGGCAACCTACGAGCAGTACTTC. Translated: CASSLDFPATYEQYF.

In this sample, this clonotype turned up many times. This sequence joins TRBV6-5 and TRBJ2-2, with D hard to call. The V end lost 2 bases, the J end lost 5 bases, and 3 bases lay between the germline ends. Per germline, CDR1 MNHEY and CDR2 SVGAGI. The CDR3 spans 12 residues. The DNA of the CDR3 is TGTGCCAGCAGTTACCGGACCGGGGAGCTGTTTTTT. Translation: CASSYRTGELFF.

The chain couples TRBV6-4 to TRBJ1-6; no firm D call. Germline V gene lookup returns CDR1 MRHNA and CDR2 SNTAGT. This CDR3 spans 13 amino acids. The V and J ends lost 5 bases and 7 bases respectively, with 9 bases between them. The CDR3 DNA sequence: TGTGCCAGCAGTCCCACAGCGAATTCACCCCTCCACTTT. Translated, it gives CASSPTANSPLHF.

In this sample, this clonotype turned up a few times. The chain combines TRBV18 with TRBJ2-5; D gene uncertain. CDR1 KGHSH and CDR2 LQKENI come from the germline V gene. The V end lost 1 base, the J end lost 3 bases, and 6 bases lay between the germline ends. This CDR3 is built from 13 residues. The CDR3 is CASSPQIEETQYF. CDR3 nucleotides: TGTGCCAGCTCACCACAGATTGAAGAGACCCAGTACTTC.

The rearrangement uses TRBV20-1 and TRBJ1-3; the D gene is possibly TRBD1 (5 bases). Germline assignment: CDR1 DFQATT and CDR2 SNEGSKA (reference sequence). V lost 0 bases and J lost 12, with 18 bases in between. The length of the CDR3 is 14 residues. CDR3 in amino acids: CSARDTRRGPGIYF. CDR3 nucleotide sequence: TGCAGTGCTAGAGATACCCGGAGGGGTCCTGGCATATATTTT.

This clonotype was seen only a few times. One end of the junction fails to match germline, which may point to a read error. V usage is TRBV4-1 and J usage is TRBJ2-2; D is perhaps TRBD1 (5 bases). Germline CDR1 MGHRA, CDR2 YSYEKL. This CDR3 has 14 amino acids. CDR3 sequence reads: CASRQAGYTGELFF. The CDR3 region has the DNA TGCGCCAGCAGACAAGCAGGGTACACCGGGGAGCTGTTTTTT.

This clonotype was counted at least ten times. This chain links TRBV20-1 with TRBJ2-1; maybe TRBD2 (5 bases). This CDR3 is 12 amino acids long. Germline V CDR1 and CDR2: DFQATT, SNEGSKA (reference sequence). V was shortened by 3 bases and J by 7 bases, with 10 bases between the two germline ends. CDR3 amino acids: CSASGVGNEQFF. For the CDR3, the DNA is TGCAGTGCTAGCGGGGTTGGGAATGAGCAGTTCTTC.

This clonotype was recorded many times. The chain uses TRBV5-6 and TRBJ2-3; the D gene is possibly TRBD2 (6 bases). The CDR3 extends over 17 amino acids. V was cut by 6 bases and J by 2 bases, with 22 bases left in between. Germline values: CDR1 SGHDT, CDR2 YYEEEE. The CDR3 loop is CASNDFGTGRDTDTQYF. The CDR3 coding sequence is TGTGCCAGCAACGATTTTGGCACTGGGCGGGACACAGATACGCAGTATTTT. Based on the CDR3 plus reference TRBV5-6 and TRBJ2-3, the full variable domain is DAGVTQSPTHLIKTRGQQVTLRCSPKSGHDTVSWYQQALGQGPQFIFQYYEEEERQRGNFPDRFSGHQFPNYSSELNVNALLLGDSALYLCASNDFGTGRDTDTQYFGPGTRLTVL.

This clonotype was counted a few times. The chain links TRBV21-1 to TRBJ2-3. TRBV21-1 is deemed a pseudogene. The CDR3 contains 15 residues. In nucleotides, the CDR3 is TGTGCCAGCAGCAAAGAAGGCACCTCCACAGATACGCAGTATTTT. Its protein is CASSKEGTSTDTQYF.

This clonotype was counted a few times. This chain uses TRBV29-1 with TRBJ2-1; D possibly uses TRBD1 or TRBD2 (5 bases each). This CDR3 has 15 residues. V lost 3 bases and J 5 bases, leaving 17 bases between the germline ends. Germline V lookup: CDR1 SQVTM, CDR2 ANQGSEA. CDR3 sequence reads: CSVDGLRGSDNEQFF. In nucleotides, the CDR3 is TGCAGCGTTGATGGTTTACGGGGCTCGGACAATGAGCAGTTCTTC.